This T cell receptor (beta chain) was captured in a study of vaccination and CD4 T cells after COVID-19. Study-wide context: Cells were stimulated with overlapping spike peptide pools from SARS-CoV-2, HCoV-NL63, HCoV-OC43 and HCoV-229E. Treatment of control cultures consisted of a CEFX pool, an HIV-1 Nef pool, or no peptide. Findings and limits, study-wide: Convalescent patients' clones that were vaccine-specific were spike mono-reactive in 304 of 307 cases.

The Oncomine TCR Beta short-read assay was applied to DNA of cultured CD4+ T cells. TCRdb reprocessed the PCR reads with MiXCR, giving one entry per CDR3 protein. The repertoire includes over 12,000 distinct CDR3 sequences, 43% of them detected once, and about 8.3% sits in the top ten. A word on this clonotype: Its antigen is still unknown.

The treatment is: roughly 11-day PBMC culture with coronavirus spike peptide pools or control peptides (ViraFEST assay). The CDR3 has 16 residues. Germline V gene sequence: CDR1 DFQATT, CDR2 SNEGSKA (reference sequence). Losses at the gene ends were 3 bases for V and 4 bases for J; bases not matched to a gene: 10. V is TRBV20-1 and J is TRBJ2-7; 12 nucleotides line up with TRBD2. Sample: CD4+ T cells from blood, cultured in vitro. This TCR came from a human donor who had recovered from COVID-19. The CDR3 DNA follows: TGCAGTGCTAGGGACCCGCTAGCGGGAGGGATGTACGAGCAGTACTTC. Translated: CSARDPLAGGMYEQYF.